This TCR beta chain was sequenced during a study of tumor-infiltrating lymphocytes in primary liver carcinoma. Study information: Each of the growths was stage T1-T3 N0M0, extending roughly 4.2 to 10 cm across. Whole-study results and caveats: Top clones occupying all five tumor regions numbered only about 8-25%.

Joint extraction of RNA and DNA used about 17-30 mg of bulk tissue that was unsorted. Chronic HBV infection was present in the patients, who were treatment-naive. Every tumor was sampled at five separate regions. TCR beta cDNA was made from roughly 500 ng total RNA with a constant-region primer. A slightly modified ARM-PCR protocol with three nested multiplex PCR rounds produced these TCR beta libraries. Running around 9 cycles apiece, the first two PCR rounds relied on TRBV1-TRBV30 forward primers together with a C-beta reverse primer. Using its own MiXCR run on the multiplex PCR reads, TCRdb lists one record per CDR3 protein. This table holds under 200,000 distinct CDR3 sequences, around four fifths found once. Of note for this clonotype: Its antigen remains unidentified.

The V end lost 10 bases, the J end lost 6 bases, and 24 bases lay between the germline ends. The CDR3 extends over 15 amino acids. Germline V gives CDR1 LGHNA, CDR2 YSLEER. This clonotype was obtained from a man aged 35 to 55 with primary liver carcinoma and hepatitis B virus infection. The sequencing sample was made of tumor tissue from primary liver carcinoma. This chain connects TRBV4-3 to TRBJ1-2; perhaps TRBD1 as D (6 bases). CDR3 sequence: CAINQDTRGPHGYTF. CDR3 nucleotide sequence: TGCGCCATCAACCAAGATACGCGGGGGCCTCATGGCTACACCTTC.